Here is one T cell receptor beta chain with its context. From the RT-PCR reads, TCRdb called clonotypes with MiXCR, one entry per CDR3 protein. Among about 160,000 distinct CDR3 sequences listed, 24% were seen once. The data were taken from a study of patients and donors after allogeneic stem cell transplantation. The germline CDR1 and CDR2 sequences are MNHEY and SMNVEV (reference sequence). This CDR3 comprises 17 residues. Trimming removed 5 bases at V and 6 bases at J, with 23 bases between. The receptor comes from a human donor who was either an allogeneic HSCT recipient or a stem cell or donor lymphocyte infusion donor (not recorded which). It is not recorded whose cells these are; they may come from a transplant donor. V gene TRBV27 combines with J gene TRBJ2-1, with D perhaps TRBD1 or TRBD2 (5 bases each). Sequencing was carried out using blood, either unsorted or a sorted T cell fraction (not recorded which). CDR3 sequence: CASSNALTEGRGNEQFF. In nucleotides, the CDR3 is TGTGCCAGCAGTAATGCCCTGACCGAGGGGCGCGGCAATGAGCAGTTCTTC.